These 19 T cell receptor beta chains were sequenced from one sample in a study of regulatory T cells in long-lasting Graves disease (dated by TCRdb to about 2021). The protocol used for the library was multiplex PCR. The listed sequencing device is Illumina HiSeq 4000. iRepertoire HTBI primers and Arm-PCR amplification of CDR3 regions were used to construct TCR beta libraries. TCRdb took the public reads, trimmed them with fastp at Q25, ran MiXCR for clone calling and kept in-frame beta chains. Here each entry gathers all rows of one CDR3 protein and keeps the most common genes and DNA. The sample has some 450,000 distinct CDR3 sequences on record, 23% of them singletons. The ten largest clones capture about 27% of the sample. This sample's time point label indicates: persistent/refractory GD, antithyroid drugs over 5 years with positive TRAb. RNA was extracted from PBMCs in TRIzol for both TCR sequencing and RNA sequencing.

This specimen consisted of peripheral blood mononuclear cells (PBMCs), obtained when the disease was refractory, from a patient treated with antithyroid drugs. These receptors were obtained from a female donor with Graves disease.

In its sample, this clonotype was seen many times. This rearrangement joins TRBV12-3 or TRBV12-4 to TRBJ2-7; weak D call: TRBD1 (5 bases). The V end was cut by 6 bases, the J end by 9 bases, with 15 bases between. This CDR3 comprises 12 residues. The chain's CDR3 is CASSLVGQGQYF. The CDR3 DNA follows: TGTGCCAGCAGCCTAGTGGGTCAGGGGCAGTACTTC.

This clonotype was observed a handful of times. The rearrangement joins TRBV19 to TRBJ2-5; TRBD1 agrees at 7 bases. CDR3 length equals 15 residues. The ends lost 3 bases at V and 5 bases at J; junction bases unmatched: 9. Germline V lookup: CDR1 LNHDA, CDR2 SQIVND (reference sequence). CDR3 coding DNA: TGTGCCAGTAGTATGGGACAGCCAGGTGCGGAGACCCAGTACTTC. Protein: CASSMGQPGAETQYF.

The genes are TRBV30 and TRBJ1-5; maybe TRBD1 (5 bases). Germline CDR1 reads GTSNPN; CDR2 reads SVGIG (reference sequence). V was trimmed by 0 bases and J by 5 bases, leaving 11 bases between them. The CDR3 extends over 14 amino acids. The CDR3 sequence is CAWSVTGGYQPQHF. The CDR3 DNA sequence: TGTGCCTGGAGTGTAACAGGCGGCTATCAGCCCCAGCATTTT.

V gene TRBV11-2 combines with J gene TRBJ2-7; the D is unclear. CDR3 size: 14 residues. V dropped 1 base and J dropped 6 bases, with 13 bases sitting between them. CDR1 is SGHAT and CDR2 is FQNNGV in the germline V gene. The CDR3 region is CASSLVERLGEQYF. DNA of the CDR3: TGTGCCAGCAGCTTAGTAGAGAGGTTGGGCGAGCAGTACTTC.

This clonotype has more than one count but fewer than ten. The chain uses TRBV24-1 and TRBJ1-4; D not resolved. Per germline, CDR1 KGHDR and CDR2 SFDVKD. The CDR3 has 12 residues. V was cut by 4 bases and J by 8 bases, with 7 bases left in between. Here the CDR3 reads CATSDRGEKLFF. CDR3 DNA: TGTGCCACCAGTGACCGAGGGGAAAAACTGTTTTTT.

The chain has TRBV6-1 and TRBJ1-5; 8 bases line up with TRBD1. V dropped 6 bases and J dropped 2; count of bases not matched to a gene: 9. The CDR3 totals 16 residues. Germline V gene data show CDR1 as MNHNS and CDR2 as SASEGT. The CDR3 DNA sequence: TGTGCCAGCAGCGACTTAGGACAGGGTGGCAATCAGCCCCAGCATTTT. Residues: CASSDLGQGGNQPQHF.

The chain couples TRBV16 to TRBJ2-7; D ambiguous. Between the trimmed V and J ends, which lost 0 bases and 6 bases, there was a span of 9 bases. Germline CDR1 and CDR2: KGHSY and FQNENV. The CDR3 consists of 13 residues. CDR3 bases: TGTGCCAGCAGCCAATCCAAGGCAGGCGAGCAGTACTTC. Its protein product is CASSQSKAGEQYF. Full variable domain (missing parts from reference TRBV16 and TRBJ2-7): GEEVAQTPKHLVRGEGQKAKLYCAPIKGHSYVFWYQQVLKNEFKFLISFQNENVFDETGMPKERFSAKCLPNSPCSLEIQATKLEDSAVYFCASSQSKAGEQYFGPGTRLTVT.

The J gene is TRBJ2-7, the V gene TRBV28; possible D gene TRBD1, 6 bases. Germline V gene lookup returns CDR1 MDHEN and CDR2 SYDVKM. CDR3 length equals 15 residues. The V and J ends lost 4 bases and 0 bases respectively, with 13 bases between them. CDR3 bases: TGTGCCAGCAGTTCGCCCCGACAGGACTCCTACGAGCAGTACTTC. It translates to CASSSPRQDSYEQYF.

The rearrangement links TRBV30 to TRBJ2-4, with D tentatively TRBD1 (5 bases). This CDR3 contains 14 residues. CDR1 is GTSNPN and CDR2 is SVGIG in the germline V gene (reference sequence). Trimming took 5 bases from V and 1 from J, leaving 12 bases between them. This CDR3 reads CAWSDNVAKNIQYF. CDR3 bases: TGTGCCTGGTCGGACAACGTGGCCAAAAACATTCAGTACTTC.

This clonotype was counted ten times or more. The gene calls are TRBV5-1 and TRBJ1-1; D uncertain. The CDR3 extends over 14 amino acids. The germline V gene encodes CDR1 SGHRS and CDR2 YFSETQ. V lost 1 base, J lost 2 bases, and 9 bases lay in between. This chain's CDR3 is CASSLNSANTEAFF. The CDR3, as DNA: TGCGCCAGCAGCTTGAACAGTGCTAACACTGAAGCTTTCTTT.

This clonotype was observed many times. One end of the junction is discordant with germline, which a read error may explain. The gene calls are TRBV5-1 and TRBJ2-7; 7 nucleotides agree with TRBD1. The CDR3 covers 14 residues. Germline CDR1 reads SGHRS; CDR2 reads YFSETQ. The CDR3 bases are TGTGCCAGCAGCGCGCCCGGGACAGTCTACGAGCAGTACTTC. Translation gives CASSAPGTVYEQYF.

The chain recombines TRBV18 with TRBJ2-3; TRBD1 agrees at 8 bases. The V and J ends lost 4 bases and 6 bases, in that order; junction bases with no gene match: 6. The CDR3 spans 14 residues. The germline V gene encodes CDR1 KGHSH and CDR2 LQKENI. This CDR3 reads CASSQGQGADTQYF. The CDR3 bases are TGTGCCAGCTCACAAGGACAGGGAGCGGATACGCAGTATTTT.

The chain joins TRBV20-1 to TRBJ1-2; TRBD1 is a possible D gene (6 bases). Germline-derived CDR1 and CDR2 are DFQATT and SNEGSKA (reference sequence). Trimming stripped 6 bases from V and 3 bases from J, with 11 bases between. CDR3 length equals 12 residues. CDR3 nucleotide sequence: TGCAGTGCCCCCGGGGGCTACTATGGCTACACCTTC. It is translated as CSAPGGYYGYTF.

The chain employs TRBV29-1 and TRBJ1-5; no clear D gene. The CDR3 is 13 residues long. Looked up from germline, CDR1 is SQVTM and CDR2 is ANQGSEA. The ends were cut back, 1 base at V and 7 bases at J, with 11 bases in the middle. CDR3 bases: TGCAGCGTTGAAGTGGTGGAAAACCAGCCCCAGCATTTT. Its protein product is CSVEVVENQPQHF.

The sample holds many counts of this clonotype. This sequence joins TRBV12-3 or TRBV12-4 and TRBJ1-1; D gene ambiguous. The V end lost 6 bases, the J end lost 4 bases, and 9 bases lay between the germline ends. This CDR3 comprises 12 residues. The CDR3: CASSQYGTEAFF. In nucleotides, the CDR3 is TGTGCCAGCAGCCAGTATGGCACTGAAGCTTTCTTT.

The chain joins TRBV5-1 to TRBJ1-3; D gene uncertain. Germline values: CDR1 SGHRS, CDR2 YFSETQ. The CDR3 consists of 16 residues. V was pared by 0 bases and J by 0 bases, with 10 bases between. CDR3 bases: TGCGCCAGCAGCTTGGGGCCGGGCCGCTCTGGAAACACCATATATTTT. Translation: CASSLGPGRSGNTIYF.

The sample holds many counts of this clonotype. V is TRBV20-1 and J is TRBJ2-7; unclear D gene. Trimming stripped 6 bases from V and 6 bases from J, with 15 bases between. The CDR3 spans 12 residues. In germline, CDR1 is DFQATT, CDR2 SNEGSKA (reference sequence). DNA for the CDR3: TGCAGTGCGACTCCAGACGGGCCCGAGCAGTACTTC. As protein: CSATPDGPEQYF.

This chain joins TRBV11-2 and TRBJ2-7, with D perhaps TRBD2 (6 bases). The CDR3 covers 16 residues. CDR1 SGHAT and CDR2 FQNNGV come from the germline V gene. Trimming stripped 1 base from V and 7 bases from J, with 20 bases between. CDR3 in DNA: TGTGCCAGCAGCTTAGGAGTAGCCTACGCAGGGAGGGAGCAGTACTTC. It yields the protein CASSLGVAYAGREQYF.

This clonotype was detected only a few times. The V gene is TRBV20-1, the J gene TRBJ1-6; TRBD1 matches at 8 bases. This CDR3 has 14 residues. J lost 8 bases, V lost 6 bases, and 9 bases had no gene match. The germline gives CDR1 DFQATT, CDR2 SNEGSKA (reference sequence). DNA of the CDR3: TGCAGTGCCCGGACAGGGATCACCCATTCACCCCTCCACTTT. Protein sequence: CSARTGITHSPLHF.